Shown below are 19 T cell receptor beta chains from a single sample sequenced in a study of a mutant IDH1 vaccine in newly diagnosed glioma. Regarding time point: baseline, week 1 (first vaccination visit). Treatment defined: pre-vaccination baseline after standard-of-care therapy. Profiling relied on immunoSEQ multiplex PCR, and the TCRdb table lists in-frame clones only, not all of them. The data contain tens of thousands of clones, roughly four fifths of them singletons. Source: PBMCs, taken from a glioma patient treated with radiotherapy, temozolomide or both. These receptors were obtained from a woman in her 50s with glioma.

CDR3 coding DNA: TGTGCCAGCAGCCAAGGGCCGAACTATGGCTACACCTTC. As protein: CASSQGPNYGYTF. J is TRBJ1-2 and V is TRBV14; D not certain. Per germline, CDR1 SGHDN and CDR2 FVKESK. V was clipped by 1 base and J by 2 bases, with 5 bases between them. The CDR3 has 13 amino acids.

The CDR3 DNA follows: TGCGCCAGCAGCCAACGGGGCACTGAAGCTTTCTTT. It encodes CASSQRGTEAFF. The chain recombines TRBV4-3 with TRBJ1-1; D not resolved. The CDR3 sequence is 12 residues long. CDR1 and CDR2 (germline): LGHNA, YSLEER. V lost 2 bases to trimming and J lost 4 bases, with 5 bases between them.

The rearrangement uses TRBV7-9 and TRBJ1-2; 7 bases fit TRBD1. The CDR3 length is 16 residues. Looked up from germline, CDR1 is SEHNR and CDR2 is FQNEAQ (reference sequence). V shed 3 bases, J shed 8 bases, and the junction held 15 bases outside the gene matches. CDR3 sequence (DNA): TGTGCCAGCAGCTTCCCCCGGGACAGCAACCCCGGGGGCTACACCTTC. It is translated as CASSFPRDSNPGGYTF.

This chain uses TRBV15 with TRBJ1-5, with no clear D. The V end lost 0 bases, the J end lost 1 base, and 7 bases lay between the germline ends. Germline-derived CDR1 and CDR2 are LNHNV and YYDKDF (reference sequence). The CDR3 consists of 15 residues. The CDR3 bases are TGTGCCACCAGCAGAGATCACAGCAGCAATCAGCCCCAGCATTTT. As protein: CATSRDHSSNQPQHF. Full variable domain (missing parts from reference TRBV15 and TRBJ1-5): DAMVIQNPRYQVTQFGKPVTLSCSQTLNHNVMYWYQQKSSQAPKLLFHYYDKDFNNEADTPDNFQSRRPNTSFCFLDIRSPGLGDTAMYLCATSRDHSSNQPQHFGDGTRLSIL.

Here the CDR3 DNA reads TGTGCCAGCAGCGCCTCCGGCACAGGGATAGGCACTGAAGCTTTCTTT. This codes for CASSASGTGIGTEAFF. This chain links TRBV11-1 with TRBJ1-1; a possible D gene is TRBD1 (6 bases). Germline V gene lookup returns CDR1 SGHAT and CDR2 FQDESV (reference sequence). V lost 5 bases, J lost 4 bases, and 20 bases lay in between. The length of the CDR3 is 16 residues.

The rearrangement uses TRBV19 and TRBJ2-1; D gene ambiguous. With 7 bases removed from V and 3 bases from J, the gap between germline ends came to 4 bases. The CDR3 extends over 11 amino acids. CDR1 and CDR2 (germline): LNHDA, SQIVND (reference sequence). CDR3 region: CASIRYNEQFF. The CDR3 region has the DNA TGTGCCAGTATTCGCTACAATGAGCAGTTCTTC.

The rearrangement joins TRBV29-1 to TRBJ2-3; the D call may be TRBD1 or TRBD2 (5 bases each). Per germline, CDR1 SQVTM and CDR2 ANQGSEA. CDR3 length equals 14 residues. The V end was cut by 4 bases, the J end by 0 bases, with 11 bases between. The CDR3 reads CSVAGRESTDTQYF. In nucleotides, the CDR3 is TGCAGCGTTGCGGGCAGGGAGAGCACAGATACGCAGTATTTT.

The genes are TRBV6-6 and TRBJ1-2; D ambiguous. CDR3 length: 12 amino acids. The germline V gene encodes CDR1 MNHNY and CDR2 SVGAGI (reference sequence). V was cut by 7 bases and J by 10 bases, with 16 bases left in between. The CDR3 DNA reads TGTGCCAGCACAGGCGGATCTCTATCCTACACCTTC. This codes for CASTGGSLSYTF.

This clone was seen once. V usage is TRBV5-1 and J usage is TRBJ1-1; 7 bases are shared with TRBD1. Germline V lookup: CDR1 SGHRS, CDR2 YFSETQ. The CDR3 contains 14 residues. J was trimmed by 3 bases and V by 0 bases; bases with no gene match: 2. CDR3 residues: CASSLEGAYTEAFF. CDR3 bases: TGCGCCAGCAGCTTGGAGGGGGCCTACACTGAAGCTTTCTTT.

This chain joins TRBV28 and TRBJ1-3; D might be TRBD1 (5 bases). V shed 3 bases and J shed 2 bases, with 11 bases lying between them. The germline V gene encodes CDR1 MDHEN and CDR2 SYDVKM. This CDR3 has 15 amino acids. The CDR3 here is CASSFVQGPGNTIYF. CDR3 coding DNA: TGTGCCAGCAGTTTCGTCCAGGGTCCTGGAAACACCATATATTTT.

The chain combines TRBV5-1 with TRBJ2-5, with D possibly TRBD1 on 7 matching bases. CDR1 SGHRS and CDR2 YFSETQ come from the germline V gene. Trimming shortened V by 5 bases and J by 4 bases, and 12 bases separated the two germline ends. The CDR3 consists of 13 residues. CDR3 amino acids: CASRQEGAETQYF. CDR3 in DNA: TGCGCCAGCAGACAGGAGGGGGCAGAGACCCAGTACTTC.

This clone was counted a few times. The chain links TRBV5-1 to TRBJ1-6; 12 bases are a match to TRBD1. The CDR3 is made up of 15 amino acids. The V gene's germline CDR1 is SGHRS and CDR2 YFSETQ. V was pared by 2 bases and J by 7 bases, with 1 base of the junction left unmatched. CDR3 protein: CASSLGTGGNSPLHF. CDR3 coding DNA: TGCGCCAGCAGCTTAGGGACAGGGGGCAATTCACCCCTCCACTTT.

This chain uses TRBV11-2 with TRBJ2-2; D is unresolved. V was shortened by 1 base and J by 1 base, with 10 bases between the two germline ends. The CDR3 covers 16 residues. Germline V gene sequence: CDR1 SGHAT, CDR2 FQNNGV. Here the CDR3 reads CASSLGPTMNTGELFF. The CDR3 DNA is TGTGCCAGCAGCTTAGGTCCCACAATGAACACCGGGGAGCTGTTTTTT.

The genes are TRBV6-6 and TRBJ1-2; 10 bases map to TRBD1. Germline CDR1 is MNHNY and CDR2 is SVGAGI (reference sequence). The J segment lost 3 bases and the V segment lost 6 bases, leaving 7 bases of the junction unmatched. This CDR3 has 15 amino acids. The CDR3 nucleotides are TGTGCCAGCAGAGGACAGGGGGGACGAGACTATGGCTACACCTTC. Its protein product is CASRGQGGRDYGYTF.

The chain has TRBV7-3 and TRBJ2-1; D is ambiguous. The V gene's germline CDR1 is SGHTA and CDR2 FQGTGA. The ends were cut back, 2 bases at V and 7 bases at J, with 6 bases in the middle. This CDR3 contains 12 residues. The CDR3 here is CASSLVGNEQFF. CDR3 DNA: TGTGCCAGCAGCTTAGTCGGTAATGAGCAGTTCTTC.

The rearrangement joins TRBV14 to TRBJ2-7; 9 nucleotides align to TRBD2. The CDR3 has 14 amino acids. Unmatched junction bases numbered 6, after V lost 6 bases and J lost 3 bases. The germline V gene encodes CDR1 SGHDN and CDR2 FVKESK. CDR3 protein: CASRPRRGGYEQYF. The DNA for the CDR3 is TGTGCCAGCAGACCTAGGCGGGGGGGCTACGAGCAGTACTTC.

The gene calls are TRBV28 and TRBJ2-5; a possible D gene is TRBD2 (6 bases). CDR3 size: 13 residues. Germline-derived CDR1 and CDR2 are MDHEN and SYDVKM. V lost 4 bases to trimming and J lost 3 bases, with 9 bases between them. CDR3 sequence: CASSSLAKETQYF. The CDR3 coding sequence is TGTGCCAGCAGTTCCCTAGCGAAAGAGACCCAGTACTTC.

The rearrangement links TRBV27 to TRBJ1-5; 8 nucleotides align to TRBD1. J lost 6 bases, V lost 8 bases, and 9 bases had no gene match. CDR3 length: 14 amino acids. CDR1 and CDR2 (germline): MNHEY, SMNVEV (reference sequence). CDR3 sequence reads: CASGQQGGGQPQHF. For the CDR3, the DNA is TGTGCCAGCGGGCAACAGGGGGGCGGTCAGCCCCAGCATTTT.

This clone was seen just once. The gene calls are TRBV28 and TRBJ1-5, with D perhaps TRBD1 (5 bases). V was shortened by 3 bases and J by 1 base, with 10 bases between the two germline ends. This CDR3 region has 15 residues. Germline-derived CDR1 and CDR2 are MDHEN and SYDVKM. This CDR3 is CASSFQGESNQPQHF. Written as DNA, the CDR3 is TGTGCCAGCAGTTTTCAGGGAGAGAGCAATCAGCCCCAGCATTTT.